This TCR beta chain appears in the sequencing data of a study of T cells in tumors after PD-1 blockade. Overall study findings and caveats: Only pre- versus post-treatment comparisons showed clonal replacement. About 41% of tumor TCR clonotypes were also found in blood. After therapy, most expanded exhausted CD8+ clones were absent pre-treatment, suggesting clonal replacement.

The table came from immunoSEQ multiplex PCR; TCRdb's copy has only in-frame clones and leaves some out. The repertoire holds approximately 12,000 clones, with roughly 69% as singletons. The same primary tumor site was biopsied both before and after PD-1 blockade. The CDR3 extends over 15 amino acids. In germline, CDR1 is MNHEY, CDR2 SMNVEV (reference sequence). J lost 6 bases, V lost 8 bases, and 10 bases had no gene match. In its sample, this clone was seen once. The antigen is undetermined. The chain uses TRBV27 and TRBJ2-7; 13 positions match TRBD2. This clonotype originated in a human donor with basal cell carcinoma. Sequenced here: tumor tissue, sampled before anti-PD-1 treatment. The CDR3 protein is CASGTPGLAGTEQYF. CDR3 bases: TGTGCCAGCGGGACCCCGGGACTAGCGGGAACCGAGCAGTACTTC.